A selection of T cell receptor beta chains follows, all from one sample in a study of blood T cells in healthy people across ages. TCRdb recomputed calls from the 5' RACE reads with MiXCR, one row per CDR3 protein. The data contain about 1.1 million distinct CDR3 sequences, approximately 38% of them singletons. Sequencing input: blood. The receptors here all came from a man younger than 30 in good health. CDR3s include the opening cysteine and the closing phenylalanine or tryptophan. The D gene is left open where the match is weak. Clone size is shown for a subset of rows, as once, few, many or a class of expanded clone.

- | TRBJ2-3 | - | TRBV21-1 | CASLAGYF
few | TRBJ1-1 | - | TRBV5-1 | CASSLEGNWVTEAFF
- | TRBJ1-2 | - | TRBV6-1 | CASSVSVPYGYTF
- | TRBJ2-6 | TRBD1 | TRBV19 | CASSSPPVRDRTGANVLTF
- | TRBJ2-1 | - | TRBV6-2/TRBV6-3 | CASSRTVHRYNEQFF
- | - | - | TRBV7-2 | CASSLVGGPGNEQYF
- | TRBJ1-5 | - | TRBV7-9 | CASSSVGQPQHF
- | TRBJ2-1 | - | TRBV10-3 | CAISESLAYEQFF
- | TRBJ2-2 | TRBD2 | TRBV10-3 | CAISERLAGQAGELFF
- | TRBJ2-1 | - | TRBV6-2/TRBV6-3 | CASRLSPGLTSNEQFF
- | TRBJ1-5 | - | TRBV20-1 | CSADLPGHHSNQPQHF
- | TRBJ1-6 | - | TRBV7-8 | CASSFQPGTANSPLHF
- | TRBJ1-2 | - | TRBV20-1 | CSARGPHRDGYTF
- | TRBJ1-6 | TRBD1 | TRBV12-3/TRBV12-4 | CASSTDRGGPLHF
few | TRBJ2-1 | TRBD2 | TRBV9 | CASSVPSGGDPYNEQFF
- | TRBJ1-2 | TRBD1 | TRBV12-3/TRBV12-4 | CASSLGGGGSGGYTF
few | TRBJ2-1 | - | TRBV25-1 | CASRRDLRDEQFF
few | TRBJ1-2 | - | TRBV28 | CASSMGGSNYGYTF
- | - | - | TRBV4-1 | CASSRQDLEVKNIQYF
few | TRBJ1-2 | - | TRBV18 | CASSPPVGTNYGYTF
- | TRBJ2-7 | - | TRBV21-1 | CASGDPWNNEQYF
- | TRBJ1-2 | - | TRBV28 | CASSLTGPGGYTF
- | TRBJ2-1 | TRBD2 | TRBV4-3 | CASSVRLLNGGGYNEQFF
few | TRBJ2-2 | - | TRBV12-3/TRBV12-4 | CASSPTLSGELFF
- | TRBJ1-1 | - | TRBV12-3/TRBV12-4 | CASSLRGADTEAFF
many | TRBJ2-7 | - | TRBV18 | CASSPGSYEQYF
many | TRBJ1-1 | - | TRBV2 | CASKYGSGGSVAEAFF
- | TRBJ1-5 | - | TRBV28 | CASRIWGAGQSNQPQHF
few | TRBJ1-5 | - | TRBV10-3 | CAISESANSNQPQHF
few | TRBJ1-1 | - | TRBV12-3/TRBV12-4 | CASRRARDAEAFF
few | TRBJ1-2 | - | TRBV3-1 | CASSQQSSATGYTF
- | TRBJ2-1 | TRBD1 | TRBV11-2 | CASSLGGTGSNEQFF
few | TRBJ2-7 | - | TRBV20-1 | CSARDRTEHEQYF
- | TRBJ2-1 | - | TRBV7-9 | CASSKNRESYNEQFF
many | TRBJ1-6 | - | TRBV10-3 | CAISEVVDSPLHF
- | TRBJ2-3 | - | TRBV4-3 | CASNQDRPGGTDTQYF
- | TRBJ2-3 | - | TRBV4-1 | CASSQDRARATSTDTQYF
- | TRBJ2-6 | - | TRBV9 | CASLGSTTGANVLTF
- | TRBJ2-3 | - | TRBV14 | CASSQDLEGTDTQYF
- | TRBJ1-6 | TRBD1 | TRBV20-1 | CSARLPTGDNSPLHF
- | TRBJ1-4 | - | TRBV7-2 | CASSLEQEGGKLFF
few | TRBJ2-5 | - | TRBV20-1 | CSAYTGWQETQYF
few | TRBJ1-1 | - | TRBV27 | CASSPDRSNTEAFF
few | TRBJ2-1 | - | TRBV2 | CASSGDGGNEQFF
few | TRBJ2-6 | TRBD1 | TRBV30 | CAWNKQGNPGANVLTF
- | TRBJ2-1 | - | TRBV20-1 | CSARPDGNNEQFF
- | TRBJ1-2 | - | TRBV12-3/TRBV12-4 | CASSLIPGAPSYTF
many | TRBJ2-3 | TRBD1 | TRBV9 | CASSTTRGMSADTQYF
- | TRBJ1-6 | TRBD1 | TRBV27 | CASSYGQGDSPLHF
- | TRBJ2-3 | TRBD2 | TRBV11-2 | CAGSLGVRGGSTDTQYF